This T cell receptor (beta chain) emerged from a study of early T cells in non-severe SARS-CoV-2 infection. At the level of the study: Sequenced bulk RNA came from whole blood that was unsorted, and chains were unpaired. Findings of the study overall: The matching step, a VDJdb search, favored anti-spike CD8 responses and missed private and CD4 specificities.

Attachment of unique molecular identifiers to individual cDNA molecules was performed. One entry per CDR3 protein results from TCRdb running MiXCR on the 5' RACE reads. The sample has about 76,000 distinct CDR3 sequences, around 15% seen once; the top ten hold around 12%. Concerning this clonotype itself: What it recognizes is unknown.

Germline V gene lookup returns CDR1 SGHRS and CDR2 YFSETQ. J gave up 0 bases and V 2 bases, and 7 bases lay outside the gene matches. This CDR3 has 18 amino acids. The sequence derives from an adult who was a healthcare worker with PCR-confirmed SARS-CoV-2 infection or an uninfected control (not recorded which). Sequenced input: whole blood. The chain carries TRBV5-1 and TRBJ1-6, with 8 bases that match TRBD1. The CDR3 loop is CASSLWDRTSSYNSPLHF. DNA of the CDR3: TGCGCCAGCAGCTTATGGGACAGGACGAGCTCCTATAATTCACCCCTCCACTTT. The full variable domain, with the rest looked up from reference TRBV5-1 and TRBJ1-6, is KAGVTQTPRYLIKTRGQQVTLSCSPISGHRSVSWYQQTPGQGLQFLFEYFSETQRNKGNFPGRFSGRQFSNSRSEMNVSTLELGDSALYLCASSLWDRTSSYNSPLHFGNGTRLTVT.